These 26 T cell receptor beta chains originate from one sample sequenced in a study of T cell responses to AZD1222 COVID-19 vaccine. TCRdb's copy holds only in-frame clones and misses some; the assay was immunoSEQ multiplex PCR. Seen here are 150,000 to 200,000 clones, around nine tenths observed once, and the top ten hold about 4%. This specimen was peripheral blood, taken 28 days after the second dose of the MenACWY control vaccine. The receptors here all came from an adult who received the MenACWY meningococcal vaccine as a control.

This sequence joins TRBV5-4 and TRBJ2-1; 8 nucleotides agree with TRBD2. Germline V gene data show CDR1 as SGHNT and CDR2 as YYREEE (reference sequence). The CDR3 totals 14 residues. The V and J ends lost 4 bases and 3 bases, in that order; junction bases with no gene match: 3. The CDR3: CASSPGLDYNEQFF. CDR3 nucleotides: TGTGCCAGCAGCCCGGGACTAGACTACAATGAGCAGTTCTTC.

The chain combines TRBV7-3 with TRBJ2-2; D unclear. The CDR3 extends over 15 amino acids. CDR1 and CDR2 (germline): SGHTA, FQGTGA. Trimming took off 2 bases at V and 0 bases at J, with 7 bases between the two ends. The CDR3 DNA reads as TGTGCCAGCAGCTTAGCACGCGCGAACACCGGGGAGCTGTTTTTT. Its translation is CASSLARANTGELFF.

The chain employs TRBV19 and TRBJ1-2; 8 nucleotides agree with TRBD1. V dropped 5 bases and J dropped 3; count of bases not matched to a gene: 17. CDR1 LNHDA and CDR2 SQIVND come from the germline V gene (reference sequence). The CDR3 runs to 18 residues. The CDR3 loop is CASSSRTGNLGLDYGYTF. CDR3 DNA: TGTGCCAGTAGTTCCCGGACAGGGAATTTGGGATTGGACTATGGCTACACCTTC.

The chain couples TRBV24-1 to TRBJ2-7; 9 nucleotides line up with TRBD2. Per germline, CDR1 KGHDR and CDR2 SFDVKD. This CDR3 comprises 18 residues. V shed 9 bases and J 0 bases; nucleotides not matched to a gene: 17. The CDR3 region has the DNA TGTGCCACCTTGGCCCTGCCTAGCGGGGACCCAAGCTCCTACGAGCAGTACTTC. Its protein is CATLALPSGDPSSYEQYF.

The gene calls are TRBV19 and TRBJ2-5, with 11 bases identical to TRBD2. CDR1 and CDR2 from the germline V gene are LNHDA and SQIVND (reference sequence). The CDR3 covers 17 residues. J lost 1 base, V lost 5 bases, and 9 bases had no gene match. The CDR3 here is CASSPNPGTSGQETQYF. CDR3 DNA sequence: TGTGCCAGTAGTCCCAACCCAGGGACTAGCGGCCAAGAGACCCAGTACTTC.

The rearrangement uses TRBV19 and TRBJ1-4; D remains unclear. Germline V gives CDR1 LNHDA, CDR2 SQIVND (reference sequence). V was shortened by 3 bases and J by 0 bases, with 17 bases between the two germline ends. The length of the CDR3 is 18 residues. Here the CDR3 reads CASSITGSPGSTNEKLFF. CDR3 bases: TGTGCCAGTAGTATCACGGGTAGTCCGGGATCAACTAATGAAAAACTGTTTTTT.

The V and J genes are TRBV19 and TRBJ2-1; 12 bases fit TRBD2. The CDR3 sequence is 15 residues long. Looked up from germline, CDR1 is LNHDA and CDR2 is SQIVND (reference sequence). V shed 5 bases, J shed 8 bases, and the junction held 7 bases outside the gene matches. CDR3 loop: CASSVLAGGEYEQFF. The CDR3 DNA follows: TGTGCCAGTAGTGTGCTAGCGGGAGGGGAGTATGAGCAGTTCTTC.

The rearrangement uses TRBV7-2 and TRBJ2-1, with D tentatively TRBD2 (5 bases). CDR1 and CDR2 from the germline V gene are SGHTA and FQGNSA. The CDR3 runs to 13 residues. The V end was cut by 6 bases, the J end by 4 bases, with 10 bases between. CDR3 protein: CASRMDSYNEQFF. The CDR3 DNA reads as TGTGCCAGCAGGATGGACTCTTACAATGAGCAGTTCTTC.

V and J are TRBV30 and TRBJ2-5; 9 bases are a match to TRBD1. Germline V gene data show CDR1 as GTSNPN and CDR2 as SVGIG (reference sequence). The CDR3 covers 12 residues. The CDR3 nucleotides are TGTGCTGCGGACAGGGGACAAGAGACCCAGTACTTC. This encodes CAADRGQETQYF.

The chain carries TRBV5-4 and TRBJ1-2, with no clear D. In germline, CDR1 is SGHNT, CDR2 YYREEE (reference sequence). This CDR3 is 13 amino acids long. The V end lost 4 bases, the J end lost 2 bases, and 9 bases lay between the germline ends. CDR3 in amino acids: CASSRDKNYGYTF. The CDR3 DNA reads TGTGCCAGCAGCCGTGACAAGAACTATGGCTACACCTTC.

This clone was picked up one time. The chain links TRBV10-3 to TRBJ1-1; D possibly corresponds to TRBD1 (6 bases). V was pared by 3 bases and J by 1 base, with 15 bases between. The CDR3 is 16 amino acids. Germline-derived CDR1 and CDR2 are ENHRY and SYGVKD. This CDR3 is CAISETPGQTNTEAFF. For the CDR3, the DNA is TGTGCCATCAGTGAAACTCCTGGACAGACGAACACTGAAGCTTTCTTT.

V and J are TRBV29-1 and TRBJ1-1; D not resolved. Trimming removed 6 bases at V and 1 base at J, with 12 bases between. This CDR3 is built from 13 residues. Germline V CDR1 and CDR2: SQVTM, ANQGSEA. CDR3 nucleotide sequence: TGCAGCGTCCGCCCCGATCCGAACACTGAAGCTTTCTTT. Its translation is CSVRPDPNTEAFF.

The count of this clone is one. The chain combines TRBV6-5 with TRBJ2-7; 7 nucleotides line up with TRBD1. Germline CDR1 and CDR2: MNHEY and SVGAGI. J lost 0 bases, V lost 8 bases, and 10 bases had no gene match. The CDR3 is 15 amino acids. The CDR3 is CASRQDRLNSYEQYF. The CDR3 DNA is TGTGCCAGCCGACAGGACAGGTTAAACTCCTACGAGCAGTACTTC.

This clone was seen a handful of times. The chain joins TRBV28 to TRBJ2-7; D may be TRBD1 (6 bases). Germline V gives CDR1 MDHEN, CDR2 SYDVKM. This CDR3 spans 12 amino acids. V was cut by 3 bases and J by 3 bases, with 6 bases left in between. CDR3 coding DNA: TGTGCCAGCAGTTTCAGGGGCTACGAGCAGTACTTC. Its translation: CASSFRGYEQYF.

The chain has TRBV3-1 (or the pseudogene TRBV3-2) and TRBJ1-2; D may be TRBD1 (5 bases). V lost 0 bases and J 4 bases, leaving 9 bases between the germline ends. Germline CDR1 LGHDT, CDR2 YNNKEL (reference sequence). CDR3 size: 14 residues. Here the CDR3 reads CASSQERGIYGYTF. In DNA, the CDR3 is TGTGCCAGCAGCCAAGAACGGGGGATCTATGGCTACACCTTC.

The CDR3 is CASSQYPGQLILIDNQPQHF. CDR3 nucleotides: TGTGCCAGCAGCCAATACCCGGGACAGCTAATCCTTATTGACAATCAGCCCCAGCATTTT. V usage is TRBV6-6 and J usage is TRBJ1-5, with TRBD1 identical over 7 bases. J lost 3 bases, V lost 6 bases, and 23 bases had no gene match. CDR3 length: 20 amino acids. CDR1 is MNHNY and CDR2 is SVGAGI in the germline V gene (reference sequence).

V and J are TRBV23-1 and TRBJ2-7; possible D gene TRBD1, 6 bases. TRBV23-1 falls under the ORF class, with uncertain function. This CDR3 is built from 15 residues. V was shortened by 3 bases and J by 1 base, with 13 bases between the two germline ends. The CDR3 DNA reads TGCGCCAGCAGTCAGGGGGACAATAAGTCCTACGAGCAGTACTTC. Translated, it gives CASSQGDNKSYEQYF.

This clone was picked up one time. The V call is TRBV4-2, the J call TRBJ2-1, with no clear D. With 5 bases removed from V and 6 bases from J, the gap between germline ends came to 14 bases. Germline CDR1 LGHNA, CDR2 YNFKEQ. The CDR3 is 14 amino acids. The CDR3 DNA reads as TGTGCCAGCAGCGCATCGGACGACGGCAATGAGCAGTTCTTC. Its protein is CASSASDDGNEQFF.

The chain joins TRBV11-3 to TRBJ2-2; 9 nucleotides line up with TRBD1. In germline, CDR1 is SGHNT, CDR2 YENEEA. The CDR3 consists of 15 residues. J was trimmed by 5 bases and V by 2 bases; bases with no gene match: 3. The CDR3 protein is CASSLSTGGTGELFF. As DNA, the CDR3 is TGTGCCAGCAGCTTATCGACAGGGGGTACCGGGGAGCTGTTTTTT.

CDR3 sequence (DNA): TGTGCCAGCAGTTCGACAGAGAACACTGAAGCTTTCTTT. Its translation is CASSSTENTEAFF. The V call is TRBV6-2 or TRBV6-3, the J call TRBJ1-1; D is possibly TRBD1 (5 bases). With 4 bases removed from V and 1 base from J, the gap between germline ends came to 7 bases. This CDR3 has 13 amino acids. Germline CDR1 and CDR2: MNHEY and SVGEGT.

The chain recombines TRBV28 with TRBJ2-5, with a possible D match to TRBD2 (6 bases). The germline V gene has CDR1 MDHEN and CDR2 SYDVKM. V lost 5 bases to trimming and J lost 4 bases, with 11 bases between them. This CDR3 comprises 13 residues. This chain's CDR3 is CASSQSGRETQYF. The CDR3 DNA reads TGTGCCAGCAGTCAATCCGGGAGAGAGACCCAGTACTTC.

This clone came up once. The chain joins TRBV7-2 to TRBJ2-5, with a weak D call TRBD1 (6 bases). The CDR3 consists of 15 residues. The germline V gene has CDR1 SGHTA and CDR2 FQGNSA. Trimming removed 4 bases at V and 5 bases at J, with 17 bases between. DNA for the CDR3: TGTGCCAGCAGCTCGCATGGGGGAAGGGGGGAGACCCAGTACTTC. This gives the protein CASSSHGGRGETQYF.

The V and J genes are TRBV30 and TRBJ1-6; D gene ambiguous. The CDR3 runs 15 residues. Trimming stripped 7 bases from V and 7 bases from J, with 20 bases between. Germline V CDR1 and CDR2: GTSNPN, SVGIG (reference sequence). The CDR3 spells CASSPGSVKNSPLHF. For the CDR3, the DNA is TGTGCCTCCTCGCCGGGATCGGTCAAGAATTCACCCCTCCACTTT.

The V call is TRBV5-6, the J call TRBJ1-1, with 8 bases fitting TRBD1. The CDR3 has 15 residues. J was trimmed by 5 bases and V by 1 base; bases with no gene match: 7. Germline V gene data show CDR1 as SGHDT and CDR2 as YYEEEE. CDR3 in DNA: TGTGCCAGCAGCTTGACTAACAGGGGGAGGACTGAAGCTTTCTTT. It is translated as CASSLTNRGRTEAFF. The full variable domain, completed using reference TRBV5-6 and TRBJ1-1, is DAGVTQSPTHLIKTRGQQVTLRCSPKSGHDTVSWYQQALGQGPQFIFQYYEEEERQRGNFPDRFSGHQFPNYSSELNVNALLLGDSALYLCASSLTNRGRTEAFFGQGTRLTVV.

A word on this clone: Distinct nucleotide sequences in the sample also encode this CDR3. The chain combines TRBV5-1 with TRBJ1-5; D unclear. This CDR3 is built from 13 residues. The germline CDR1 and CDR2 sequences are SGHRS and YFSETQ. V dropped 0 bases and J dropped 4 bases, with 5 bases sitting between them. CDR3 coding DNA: TGCGCCAGCAGCTTGGCGGGGAATCAGCCCCAGCATTTT. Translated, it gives CASSLAGNQPQHF.

CDR3 DNA: TGTGCCTGGAGTGGGGGTGAAAAACTGTTTTTT. This encodes CAWSGGEKLFF. The rearrangement uses TRBV30 and TRBJ1-4; D is unresolved. Trimming left V 1 base short and J 7 bases short, with 4 bases between. The length of the CDR3 is 11 residues. Germline V gene data show CDR1 as GTSNPN and CDR2 as SVGIG (reference sequence).